The present entry profiles one T cell receptor (beta chain) with its context. This entry belongs to a study of patients and donors after allogeneic stem cell transplantation. One entry per CDR3 protein results from TCRdb running MiXCR on the RT-PCR reads. The table includes hundreds of thousands of distinct CDR3 sequences, 35% to 45% detected once. CDR1 is LNHNV, CDR2 YYDKDF, per germline (reference sequence). Trimming removed 5 bases at V and 3 bases at J, with 14 bases between. The CDR3 covers 15 residues. The V gene is TRBV15, the J gene TRBJ2-4; tentatively, D is TRBD2 (6 bases). The sequencing sample was made of blood, either unsorted or a sorted T cell fraction (not recorded which). The TCR was taken from a human donor who was either an allogeneic HSCT recipient or a stem cell or donor lymphocyte infusion donor (not recorded which). It is not recorded whose cells these are; they may come from a transplant donor. CDR3 DNA sequence: TGTGCCACCAGCCGGCGCGGGGTGGGCAAAAACATTCAGTACTTC. Translated, it gives CATSRRGVGKNIQYF. Combining the CDR3 with reference TRBV15 and TRBJ2-4 gives the whole variable domain DAMVIQNPRYQVTQFGKPVTLSCSQTLNHNVMYWYQQKSSQAPKLLFHYYDKDFNNEADTPDNFQSRRPNTSFCFLDIRSPGLGDTAMYLCATSRRGVGKNIQYFGAGTRLSVL.